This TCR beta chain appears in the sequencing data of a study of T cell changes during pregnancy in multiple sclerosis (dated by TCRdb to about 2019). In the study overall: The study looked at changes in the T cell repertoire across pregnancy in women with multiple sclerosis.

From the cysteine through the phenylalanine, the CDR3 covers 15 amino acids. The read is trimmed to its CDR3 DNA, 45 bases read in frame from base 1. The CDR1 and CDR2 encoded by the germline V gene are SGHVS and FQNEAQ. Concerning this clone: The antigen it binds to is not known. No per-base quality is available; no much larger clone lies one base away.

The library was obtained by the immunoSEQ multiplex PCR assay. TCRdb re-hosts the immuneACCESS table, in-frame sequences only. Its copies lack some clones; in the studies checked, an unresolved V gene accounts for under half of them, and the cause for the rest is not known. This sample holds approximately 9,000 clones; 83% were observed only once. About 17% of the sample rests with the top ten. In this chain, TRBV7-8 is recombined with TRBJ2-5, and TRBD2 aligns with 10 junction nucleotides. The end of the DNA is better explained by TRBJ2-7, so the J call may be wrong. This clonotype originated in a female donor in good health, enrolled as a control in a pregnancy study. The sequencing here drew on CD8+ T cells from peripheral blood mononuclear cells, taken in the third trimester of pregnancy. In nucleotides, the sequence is TGTGCCAGCAGCTCCGAGCGGGGGGGCTTTTACGAGCAGTACTTC. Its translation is CASSSERGGFYEQYF.